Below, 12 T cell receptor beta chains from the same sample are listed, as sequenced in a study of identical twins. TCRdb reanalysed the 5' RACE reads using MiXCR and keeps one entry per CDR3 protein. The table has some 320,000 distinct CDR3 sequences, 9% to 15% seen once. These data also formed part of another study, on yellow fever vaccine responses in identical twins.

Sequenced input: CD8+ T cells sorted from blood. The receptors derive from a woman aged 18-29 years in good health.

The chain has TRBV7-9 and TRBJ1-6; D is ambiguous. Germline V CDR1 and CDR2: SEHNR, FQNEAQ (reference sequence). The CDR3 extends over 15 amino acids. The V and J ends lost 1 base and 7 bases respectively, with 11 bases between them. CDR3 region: CASSLVVGPNSPLHF. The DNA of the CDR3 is TGTGCCAGCAGCTTAGTCGTCGGACCAAATTCACCCCTCCACTTT.

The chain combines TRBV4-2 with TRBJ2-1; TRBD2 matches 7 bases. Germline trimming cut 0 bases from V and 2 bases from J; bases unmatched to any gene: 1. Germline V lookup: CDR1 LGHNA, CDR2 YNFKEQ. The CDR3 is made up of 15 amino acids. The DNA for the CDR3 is TGTGCCAGCAGCCAAGAAGCGGGGACCTACAATGAGCAGTTCTTC. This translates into CASSQEAGTYNEQFF.

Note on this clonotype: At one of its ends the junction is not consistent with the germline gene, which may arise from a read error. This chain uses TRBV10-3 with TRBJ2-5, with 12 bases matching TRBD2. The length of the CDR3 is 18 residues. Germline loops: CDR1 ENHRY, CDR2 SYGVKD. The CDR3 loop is CASSESKLAGGPYETQYF. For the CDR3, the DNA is TGTGCCAGCAGTGAGTCAAAGCTAGCGGGGGGGCCGTATGAGACCCAGTACTTC.

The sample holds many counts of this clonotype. The CDR3 loop is CASSFPGNEQFF. The CDR3 nucleotides read TGTGCCAGCAGTTTCCCGGGCAACGAGCAGTTCTTC. J is TRBJ2-1 and V is TRBV12-3 or TRBV12-4, with D uncertain. This CDR3 has 12 residues. Trimming shortened V by 3 bases and J by 10 bases, and 10 bases separated the two germline ends.

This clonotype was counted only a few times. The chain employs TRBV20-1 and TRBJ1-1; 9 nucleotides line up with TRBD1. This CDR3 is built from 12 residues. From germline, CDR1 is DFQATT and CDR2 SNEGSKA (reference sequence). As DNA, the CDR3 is TGCACCATACGACAGGGGGGGTCTGAAGCTTTCTTT. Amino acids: CTIRQGGSEAFF.

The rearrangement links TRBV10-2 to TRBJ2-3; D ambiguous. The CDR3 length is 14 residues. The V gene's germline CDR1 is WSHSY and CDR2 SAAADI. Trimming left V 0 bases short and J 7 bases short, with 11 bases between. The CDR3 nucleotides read TGCGCCAGCAGTGAGTCGGGCCGGGTGTATACGCAGTATTTT. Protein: CASSESGRVYTQYF.

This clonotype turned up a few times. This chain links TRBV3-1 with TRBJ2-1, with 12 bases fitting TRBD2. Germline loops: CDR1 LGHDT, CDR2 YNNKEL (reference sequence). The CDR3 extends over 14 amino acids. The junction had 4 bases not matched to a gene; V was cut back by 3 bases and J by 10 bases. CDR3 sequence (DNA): TGTGCCAGCAGCCACCTCCTAGCGGGAGGGGAGCAGTTCTTC. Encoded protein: CASSHLLAGGEQFF.

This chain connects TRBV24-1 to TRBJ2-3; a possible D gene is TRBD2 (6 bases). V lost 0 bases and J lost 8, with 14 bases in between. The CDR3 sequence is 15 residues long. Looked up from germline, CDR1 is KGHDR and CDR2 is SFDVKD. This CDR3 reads CATSDLFTGGATQYF. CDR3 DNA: TGTGCCACCAGTGATTTGTTTACCGGGGGAGCTACGCAGTATTTT.

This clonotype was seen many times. The CDR3 coding sequence is TGTGCCAGCAGTTCCGGGGTCGCGATGGAGCAAGAGACCCAGTACTTC. Amino acid sequence: CASSSGVAMEQETQYF. The rearrangement links TRBV25-1 to TRBJ2-5; D possibly corresponds to TRBD2 (5 bases). The CDR3 runs to 16 residues. The V gene's germline CDR1 is MGHDK and CDR2 SYGVNS. Trimming stripped 5 bases from V and 2 bases from J, with 18 bases between.

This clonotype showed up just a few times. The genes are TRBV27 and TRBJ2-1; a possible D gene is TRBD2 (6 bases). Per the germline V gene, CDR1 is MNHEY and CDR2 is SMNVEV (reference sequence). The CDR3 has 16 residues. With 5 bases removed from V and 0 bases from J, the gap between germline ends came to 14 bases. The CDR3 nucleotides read TGTGCCAGCAGTACACGGGACTCAAGCTCCTACAATGAGCAGTTCTTC. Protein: CASSTRDSSSYNEQFF.

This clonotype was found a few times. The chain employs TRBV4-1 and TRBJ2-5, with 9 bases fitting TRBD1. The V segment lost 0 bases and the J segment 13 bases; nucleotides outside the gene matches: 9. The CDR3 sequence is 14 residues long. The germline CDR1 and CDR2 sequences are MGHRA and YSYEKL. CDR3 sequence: CASSQDTGGPRSYF. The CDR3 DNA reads TGCGCCAGCAGCCAAGATACAGGGGGCCCAAGGTCGTACTTC.

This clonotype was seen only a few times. CDR3: CASSGLQGIETQYF. The CDR3 region has the DNA TGTGCCAGCAGCGGATTACAGGGCATAGAGACCCAGTACTTC. The chain recombines TRBV9 with TRBJ2-5, with D tentatively TRBD1 (6 bases). The CDR3 sequence is 14 residues long. Between the trimmed V and J ends, which lost 3 bases and 4 bases, there was a span of 13 bases. Per the germline V gene, CDR1 is SGDLS and CDR2 is YYNGEE.